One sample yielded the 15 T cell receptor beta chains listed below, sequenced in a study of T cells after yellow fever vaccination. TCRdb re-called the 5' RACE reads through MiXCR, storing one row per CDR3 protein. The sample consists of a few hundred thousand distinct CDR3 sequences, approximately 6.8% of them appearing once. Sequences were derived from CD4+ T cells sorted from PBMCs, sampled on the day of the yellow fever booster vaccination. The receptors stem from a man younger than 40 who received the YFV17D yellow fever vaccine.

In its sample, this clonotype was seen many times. The DNA of the CDR3 is TGTGCCAGCAGCTTAGTAGGCACCCAGTACTTC. Translation: CASSLVGTQYF. The chain recombines TRBV7-2 with TRBJ2-5; D is unclear. The CDR3 runs 11 residues. Per the germline V gene, CDR1 is SGHTA and CDR2 is FQGNSA. Trimming removed 1 base at V and 8 bases at J, with 5 bases between.

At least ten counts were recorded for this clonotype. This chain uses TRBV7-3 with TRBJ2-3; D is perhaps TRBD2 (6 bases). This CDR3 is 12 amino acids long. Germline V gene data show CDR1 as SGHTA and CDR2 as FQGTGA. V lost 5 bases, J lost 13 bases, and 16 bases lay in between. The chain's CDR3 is CASSPTGDSEYF. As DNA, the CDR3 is TGTGCCAGCAGCCCTACCGGGGACTCAGAGTATTTT.

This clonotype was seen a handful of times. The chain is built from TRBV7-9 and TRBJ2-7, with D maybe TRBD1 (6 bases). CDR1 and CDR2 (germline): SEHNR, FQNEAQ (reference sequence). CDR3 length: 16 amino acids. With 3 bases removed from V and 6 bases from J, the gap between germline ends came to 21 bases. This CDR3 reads CASSFRAKTGYSEQYF. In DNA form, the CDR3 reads TGTGCCAGCAGCTTTCGGGCGAAAACAGGGTACTCCGAGCAGTACTTC.

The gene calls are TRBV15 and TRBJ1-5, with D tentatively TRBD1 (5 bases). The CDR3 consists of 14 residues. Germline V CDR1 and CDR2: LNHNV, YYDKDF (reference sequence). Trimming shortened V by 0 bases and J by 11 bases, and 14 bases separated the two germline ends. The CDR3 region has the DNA TGTGCCACCAGCAGAGATCGGGGACTGGGGGCCCAGCATTTT. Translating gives CATSRDRGLGAQHF.

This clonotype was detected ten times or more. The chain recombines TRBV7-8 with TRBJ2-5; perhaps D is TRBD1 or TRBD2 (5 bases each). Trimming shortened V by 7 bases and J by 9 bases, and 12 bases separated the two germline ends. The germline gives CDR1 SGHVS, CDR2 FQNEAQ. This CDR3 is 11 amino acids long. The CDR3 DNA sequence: TGTGCCAGCACCCCCGGGGCATCCCAGTACTTC. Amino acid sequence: CASTPGASQYF.

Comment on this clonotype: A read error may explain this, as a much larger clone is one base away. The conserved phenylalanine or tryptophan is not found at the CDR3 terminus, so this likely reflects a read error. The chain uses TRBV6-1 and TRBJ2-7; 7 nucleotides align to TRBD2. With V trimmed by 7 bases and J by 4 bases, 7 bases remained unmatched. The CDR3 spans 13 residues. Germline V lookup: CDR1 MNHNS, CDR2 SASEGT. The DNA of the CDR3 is TGTGCCAGCACCGGGGGGATTGGATACGAGCAGTACCTC. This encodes CASTGGIGYEQYL.

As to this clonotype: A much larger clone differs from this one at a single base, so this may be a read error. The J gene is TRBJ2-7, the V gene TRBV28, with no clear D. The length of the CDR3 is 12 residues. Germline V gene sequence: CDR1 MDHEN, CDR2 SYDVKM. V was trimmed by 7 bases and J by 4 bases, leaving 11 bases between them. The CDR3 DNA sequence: TGTGCCAGCACCCCCGGCGATTACGAGCAGTACTTC. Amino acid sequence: CASTPGDYEQYF.

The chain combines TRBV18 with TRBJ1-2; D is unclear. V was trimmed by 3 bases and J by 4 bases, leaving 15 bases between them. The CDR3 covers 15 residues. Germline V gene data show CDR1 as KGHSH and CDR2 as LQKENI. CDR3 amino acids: CASSPPNDLTYGYTF. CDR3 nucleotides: TGTGCCAGCTCACCTCCTAACGACCTCACCTATGGCTACACCTTC.

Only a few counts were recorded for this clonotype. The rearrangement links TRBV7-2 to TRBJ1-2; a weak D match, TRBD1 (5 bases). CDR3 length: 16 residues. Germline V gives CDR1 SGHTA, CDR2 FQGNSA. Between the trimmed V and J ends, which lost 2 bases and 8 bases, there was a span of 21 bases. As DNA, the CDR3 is TGTGCCAGCAGCTTAAGGGCTGGGGGACGGGATAGGGGCTACACCTTC. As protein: CASSLRAGGRDRGYTF.

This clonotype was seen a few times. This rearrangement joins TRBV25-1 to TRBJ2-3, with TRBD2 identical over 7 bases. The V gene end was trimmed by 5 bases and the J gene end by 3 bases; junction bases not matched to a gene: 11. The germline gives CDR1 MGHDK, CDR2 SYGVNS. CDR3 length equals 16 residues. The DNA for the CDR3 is TGTGCCAGCAGTAGTTCGTCCGCGGGAGAAACAGATACGCAGTATTTT. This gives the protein CASSSSSAGETDTQYF.

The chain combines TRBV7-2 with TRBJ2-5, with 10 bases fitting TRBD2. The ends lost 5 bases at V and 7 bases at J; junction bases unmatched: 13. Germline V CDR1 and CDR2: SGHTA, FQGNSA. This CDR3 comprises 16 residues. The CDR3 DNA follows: TGTGCCAGCAGCACTCATCTAGCGGGAGTATATGGGACCCAGTACTTC. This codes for CASSTHLAGVYGTQYF.

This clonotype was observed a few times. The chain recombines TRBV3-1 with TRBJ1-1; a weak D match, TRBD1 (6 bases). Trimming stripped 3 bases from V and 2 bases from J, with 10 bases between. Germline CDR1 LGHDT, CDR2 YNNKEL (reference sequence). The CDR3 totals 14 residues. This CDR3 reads CASSQVTGNTEAFF. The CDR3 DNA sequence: TGTGCCAGCAGCCAGGTGACAGGAAACACTGAAGCTTTCTTT.

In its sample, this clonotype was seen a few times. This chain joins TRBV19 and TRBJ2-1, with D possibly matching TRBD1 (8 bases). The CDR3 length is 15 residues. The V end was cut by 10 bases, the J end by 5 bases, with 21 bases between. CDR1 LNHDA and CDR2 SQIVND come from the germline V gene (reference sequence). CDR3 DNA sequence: TGTGCCACCCAGCCCGGACAGGGAGGGAACAATGAGCAGTTCTTC. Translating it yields CATQPGQGGNNEQFF. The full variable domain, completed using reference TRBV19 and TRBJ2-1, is DGGITQSPKYLFRKEGQNVTLSCEQNLNHDAMYWYRQDPGQGLRLIYYSQIVNDFQKGDIAEGYSVSREKKESFPLTVTSAQKNPTAFYLCATQPGQGGNNEQFFGPGTRLTVL.

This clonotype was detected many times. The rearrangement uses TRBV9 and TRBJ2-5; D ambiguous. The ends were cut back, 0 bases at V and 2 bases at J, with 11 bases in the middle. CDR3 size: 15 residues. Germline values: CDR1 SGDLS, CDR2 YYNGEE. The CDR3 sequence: CASSVGPKGQETQYF. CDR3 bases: TGTGCCAGCAGCGTAGGTCCTAAAGGGCAAGAGACCCAGTACTTC.

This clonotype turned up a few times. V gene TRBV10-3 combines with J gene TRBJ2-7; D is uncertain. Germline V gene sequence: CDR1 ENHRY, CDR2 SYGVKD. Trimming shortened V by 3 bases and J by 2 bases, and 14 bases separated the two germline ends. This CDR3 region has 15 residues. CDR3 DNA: TGTGCCATCAGTGACGTCAGATCCACGACCTACGAGCAGTACTTC. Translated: CAISDVRSTTYEQYF.